Detailed here is one TCR beta chain. The antigen this receptor binds is unknown. Base qualities are missing; no much larger clone stands one base away. CDR3 length: 14 amino acids, cysteine to phenylalanine. The only DNA kept is the CDR3, 42 bases in frame from the first base. From V the trimming removes 5 bases and from J it removes 3 bases, while the gene matches leave 6 bases of the junction unaccounted for. From a lookup of the germline V gene (reference sequence), CDR1 and CDR2 are LNHDA and SQIVND. Whole blood was collected in K2EDTA tubes by collaborating institutions according to the institutions' own protocols. For TCRbeta analysis, collaborator samples were shipped as frozen whole blood, as isolated PBMCs, or as DNA extracted from either sample type. The immunoSEQ Assay, a bias-controlled multiplex PCR, was used to amplify TCRbeta CDR3 regions from genomic DNA. Per the source publication's procedure: The number of nucleated cells in each sample was estimated by amplification of reference gene primers within the assay. To quantify the absolute abundance of each unique TCRbeta CDR3 rearrangement, sequence reads were collapsed and filtered. For each sample, productive Simpson clonality was calculated as the square root of Simpson's diversity index over productive rearrangements. In its TCRdb copy, this immuneACCESS table keeps in-frame sequences only and misses some clones. Where compared with another copy, unresolved V genes explain less than half of these, and the others have no known cause. V, J and clone size reflect that table, while D and trimming were determined from the DNA. The sample records tens of thousands of clones, 82% of which are singletons. Jointly, the top ten make up approximately 25% of the sample.

The data originate from a study of blood T cell repertoires in COVID-19 (dated by TCRdb to about 2020). Background for the entire study: The collaborator samples originated in the United States, Italy and Spain and spanned the acute and convalescent phases of COVID-19. The prospective study material was composed of cDNA or gDNA derived from T cells, B-cell-depleted T cells, or PBMCs. Deeply sampled blood TCRbeta repertoires from subjects exposed to, actively infected with, or recovered from COVID-19 were included in the dataset. The repertoires were released in a freely available public database meant as a resource for research on the immune response to SARS-CoV-2. The samples were drawn from the first 160 participants of the ongoing ImmuneRACE study and from roughly 1,300 subjects provided by 6 global collaborators. A de-identified subject ID, COVID-19 status, age in years and sex were almost always included in the sample metadata. Where HLA class I and class II types were available, the types were taken from metadata supplied by the sample provider, not from assay-based typing.

Overall results and qualifications from the work: How much clinical and demographic metadata was included differed by source and by participant, and the metadata was provided uncurated.

The chain is assembled from TRBV19 and TRBJ2-7; 8 bases in between match TRBD1. The source is a human donor in a cohort sampled during active COVID-19. Sequenced input: peripheral blood. The DNA is as follows: TGTGCCAGTAGTGCTTCGGACAGGGACTACGAGCAGTACTTC. The encoded protein is CASSASDRDYEQYF.